Listed below are T cell receptor beta chains from one sample, sequenced in a study of vaccination and CD4 T cells after COVID-19. TCRdb called the PCR reads again in MiXCR, with one record for every CDR3 protein. The sample consists of about 13,000 distinct CDR3 sequences, roughly 74% of them appearing once. No antigen is known for these receptors. Sequencing input: CD4+ T cells from blood, cultured in vitro. The receptors derive from a human donor who had recovered from COVID-19. CDR3s include the opening cysteine and the closing phenylalanine or tryptophan. Fields, in order: D gene, clone size, V gene, J gene, CDR3 protein, CDR3 DNA. D genes are given only for firm matches. A clone size is listed for some rows: how often the clone was seen (once, few, many), or a class if it is expanded.

NA	NA	TRBV6-5	TRBJ1-2	CASSYGGAQKDYGYTF	TGTGCCAGCAGTTACGGAGGGGCACAGAAGGACTATGGCTACACCTTC
NA	once	TRBV6-2/TRBV6-3	TRBJ2-1	CASSYPAEQFF	TGTGCCAGCAGTTACCCGGCTGAGCAGTTCTTC
NA	NA	TRBV27	TRBJ2-7	CASSGLPPREQYF	TGTGCCAGCAGCGGGTTGCCGCCGCGGGAGCAGTACTTC
NA	NA	TRBV7-2	TRBJ1-1	CASSLVSEGTEAFF	TGTGCCAGCAGCTTAGTAAGTGAGGGGACTGAAGCTTTCTTT
NA	NA	TRBV19	TRBJ1-5	CACRGNSNQPQHF	TGTGCCTGTCGGGGGAATAGCAATCAGCCCCAGCATTTT
NA	NA	TRBV29-1	TRBJ2-2	CSVEGLNTGELFF	TGCAGCGTTGAAGGACTCAACACCGGGGAGCTGTTTTTT
NA	NA	TRBV7-2	TRBJ1-2	CASSSYGGGGYTF	TGTGCCAGCAGCTCCTACGGAGGAGGAGGCTACACCTTC
TRBD2	NA	TRBV7-9	TRBJ2-7	CASSLGLAGGYEQYF	TGTGCCAGCAGCTTAGGACTAGCGGGAGGGTACGAGCAGTACTTC
NA	few	TRBV7-7	TRBJ2-5	CASSSTPGRGTQYF	TGTGCCAGCAGCTCTACCCCGGGCAGGGGGACCCAGTACTTC
TRBD2	NA	TRBV9	TRBJ2-2	CASSHHVSNAGGGELFF	TGTGCCAGCAGCCATCACGTATCTAACGCGGGGGGTGGGGAGCTGTTTTTT
NA	NA	TRBV5-1	TRBJ2-5	CASSLLETQYF	TGCGCCAGCAGCTTGTTAGAGACCCAGTACTTC
NA	once	TRBV7-9	TRBJ1-6	CASRTGLQDSPLHF	TGTGCCAGCAGGACAGGTCTCCAGGATTCACCCCTCCACTTT
TRBD2	NA	TRBV15	TRBJ2-7	CATSKEPGLAGDEQYF	TGTGCCACCAGCAAAGAACCGGGACTAGCGGGAGACGAGCAGTACTTC
NA	NA	TRBV7-6	TRBJ2-5	CASTSSDGWRETQYF	TGTGCCAGCACCTCCAGCGATGGCTGGCGGGAGACCCAGTACTTC
TRBD2	NA	TRBV28	TRBJ2-3	CASSFSPGGVTTDTQYF	TGTGCCAGCAGTTTCTCTCCGGGAGGGGTTACTACAGATACGCAGTATTTT
NA	NA	TRBV21-1	TRBJ2-5	CASSKGAGETQYF	TGTGCCAGCAGCAAAGGGGCTGGGGAGACCCAGTACTTC
TRBD1	NA	TRBV25-1	TRBJ1-2	CASSLSDRPRGYTF	TGTGCCAGCAGTTTATCGGACAGGCCCAGGGGCTACACCTTC
TRBD1	NA	TRBV6-1	TRBJ2-1	CASRRPGTGLNEQFF	TGTGCCAGCAGACGACCCGGGACAGGGCTCAATGAGCAGTTCTTC
NA	NA	TRBV6-1	TRBJ2-1	CASSPRVAPENEQFF	TGTGCCAGCAGTCCCCGAGTAGCGCCGGAGAATGAGCAGTTCTTC
NA	NA	TRBV20-1	TRBJ2-5	CSARDGRETQYF	TGCAGTGCTAGAGATGGGAGGGAGACCCAGTACTTC
NA	few	TRBV28	TRBJ1-5	CASRFRGIVGQPQHF	TGTGCCAGCAGGTTCCGGGGAATTGTTGGTCAGCCCCAGCATTTT
NA	NA	TRBV27	TRBJ2-6	CASSPGSLSGANVLTF	TGTGCCAGCAGCCCAGGGTCCCTCTCTGGGGCCAACGTCCTGACTTTC
NA	NA	TRBV24-1	TRBJ2-3	CATSDLGSLGRERTDTQYF	TGTGCCACCAGTGATTTAGGATCTCTGGGGCGGGAACGCACAGATACGCAGTATTTT
NA	NA	TRBV19	TRBJ1-2	CASSSEQFSGYTF	TGTGCCAGTAGTTCTGAGCAGTTCTCTGGCTACACCTTC
TRBD1	NA	TRBV18	TRBJ1-2	CASSPPSQGAMYGYTF	TGTGCCAGCTCACCACCGTCCCAGGGGGCAATGTATGGCTACACCTTC
NA	NA	TRBV6-1	TRBJ2-7	CASADSKSYEQYF	TGTGCCAGCGCGGACTCCAAGTCCTACGAGCAGTACTTC
NA	NA	TRBV7-9	TRBJ2-3	CASSLGGGPAPVDTQYF	TGTGCCAGCAGCTTAGGGGGGGGGCCGGCTCCCGTGGATACGCAGTATTTT
TRBD1	once	TRBV20-1	TRBJ1-2	CSADRGGRNYTF	TGCAGTGCAGACAGGGGGGGGCGAAACTACACCTTC
NA	NA	TRBV15	TRBJ2-1	CATSTMYNEQFF	TGTGCCACCAGCACCATGTACAATGAGCAGTTCTTC
TRBD1	NA	TRBV6-1	TRBJ1-6	CASSESGTGSYSPLHF	TGTGCCAGCAGTGAGTCCGGGACAGGGTCCTATTCACCCCTCCACTTT
NA	NA	TRBV20-1	TRBJ2-2	CSARGLVGLTGELFF	TGCAGTGCTAGAGGTCTTGTGGGCCTAACCGGGGAGCTGTTTTTT
NA	NA	TRBV6-2/TRBV6-3	TRBJ2-6	CASSYSPASGANVLTF	TGTGCCAGCAGTTACAGCCCGGCCTCTGGGGCCAACGTCCTGACTTTC
TRBD2	few	TRBV6-2/TRBV6-3	TRBJ2-3	CASSYFLAAQYF	TGTGCCAGCAGTTACTTTCTAGCGGCGCAGTATTTT
NA	once	TRBV7-2	TRBJ1-5	CASSLVGPGTEPQHF	TGTGCCAGCAGCTTAGTGGGTCCCGGAACGGAGCCCCAGCATTTT
TRBD1	NA	TRBV29-1	TRBJ1-2	CSATGGSTGYTF	TGCAGCGCGACAGGGGGCTCGACTGGCTACACCTTC
NA	NA	TRBV11-2	TRBJ2-7	CASSIRSVSSEQYF	TGTGCCAGCTCGATACGGAGTGTCAGTTCCGAGCAGTACTTC
TRBD2	NA	TRBV20-1	TRBJ2-3	CSATKRTSGWGTQYF	TGCAGTGCTACCAAACGGACTAGCGGGTGGGGTACGCAGTATTTT
TRBD1	few	TRBV5-1	TRBJ1-6	CASSPRTGDVSPLHF	TGCGCCAGCAGCCCCAGGACAGGGGATGTTTCACCCCTCCACTTT
TRBD1	NA	TRBV20-1	TRBJ1-5	CSARGDRGLRAQHF	TGCAGTGCTAGAGGGGACAGGGGGCTAAGGGCCCAGCATTTT
TRBD1	NA	TRBV20-1	TRBJ2-2	CSARVIRPGQSTNTGELFF	TGCAGTGCTAGGGTGATCCGACCGGGACAGTCGACGAACACCGGGGAGCTGTTTTTT
TRBD1	few	TRBV20-1	TRBJ1-1	CSASRQGRGGAFF	TGCAGTGCAAGCAGACAGGGGAGAGGGGGAGCTTTCTTT
TRBD1	NA	TRBV19	TRBJ1-2	CASSLGQGALNYGYTF	TGTGCCAGTAGTCTGGGACAGGGGGCGCTTAACTATGGCTACACCTTC
NA	NA	TRBV6-1	TRBJ1-1	CASNIIRGGTEAFF	TGTGCCAGCAATATAATAAGGGGGGGCACTGAAGCTTTCTTT
NA	NA	TRBV20-1	TRBJ1-5	CSVSTRAQGDNQPQHF	TGCAGTGTCTCGACGAGGGCACAGGGTGATAATCAGCCCCAGCATTTT
TRBD1	once	TRBV6-1	TRBJ1-2	CASSREQGVKYGYTF	TGTGCCAGCAGTCGCGAACAGGGGGTGAAGTATGGCTACACCTTC
TRBD1	NA	TRBV20-1	TRBJ2-2	CSAGTGGANTGELFF	TGCAGTGCTGGAACAGGGGGCGCGAACACCGGGGAGCTGTTTTTT
NA	NA	TRBV28	TRBJ1-1	CASPRPGAAGTEAFF	TGTGCCAGCCCACGCCCGGGGGCGGCGGGCACTGAAGCTTTCTTT
NA	NA	TRBV19	TRBJ2-4	CASTRGSGLDKNIQYF	TGTGCCAGTACCCGGGGTAGCGGATTAGACAAAAACATTCAGTACTTC
NA	NA	TRBV19	TRBJ2-5	CATVQGETQYF	TGTGCCACCGTACAAGGAGAGACCCAGTACTTC
NA	NA	TRBV19	TRBJ2-7	CASSIVFGTTTYEQYF	TGTGCCAGTAGTATAGTGTTCGGGACCACGACCTACGAGCAGTACTTC
TRBD1	NA	TRBV20-1	TRBJ1-6	CSAKGQGSSYNSPLHF	TGCAGTGCTAAAGGACAGGGGAGCTCCTATAATTCACCCCTCCACTTT